The 31 T cell receptor beta chains below all came from one sample that was sequenced in a study of T cell responses to AZD1222 COVID-19 vaccine. Clones were sequenced by immunoSEQ multiplex PCR, and TCRdb holds only the in-frame ones, with some missing. Of fewer than 120,000 clones listed, 87% are singletons. Sequences were derived from peripheral blood, sampled on day 0 of AZD1222 vaccination. Receptor source: an adult in good health.

This clone turned up a few times. The rearrangement joins TRBV28 to TRBJ1-2; the D is unclear. Trimming left V 3 bases short and J 7 bases short, with 15 bases between. The germline gives CDR1 MDHEN, CDR2 SYDVKM. CDR3 length: 14 residues. DNA of the CDR3: TGTGCCAGCAGTTTGCCCAATCGGGAGGGTGGCTACACCTTC. The encoded protein is CASSLPNREGGYTF.

This clone was detected only once. The chain combines TRBV9 with TRBJ2-3; possibly TRBD1 or TRBD2 for D (6 bases each). Trimming took off 0 bases at V and 5 bases at J, with 16 bases between the two ends. The germline gives CDR1 SGDLS, CDR2 YYNGEE. CDR3 length equals 16 residues. CDR3 nucleotide sequence: TGTGCCAGCAGCGTAGTCTCCGGGGGCCTCGGAGATACGCAGTATTTT. Its protein is CASSVVSGGLGDTQYF.

This chain links TRBV20-1 with TRBJ1-5; no firm D call. V lost 7 bases to trimming and J lost 6 bases, with 19 bases between them. This CDR3 is built from 14 residues. Germline CDR1 and CDR2: DFQATT and SNEGSKA (reference sequence). CDR3 in DNA: TGCAGTGTTAGTGTAGTAGGAATGGGTCAGCCCCAGCATTTT. It translates to CSVSVVGMGQPQHF.

This clone was observed once. The rearrangement uses TRBV11-2 and TRBJ2-1; TRBD2 matches 13 bases. The V gene's germline CDR1 is SGHAT and CDR2 FQNNGV. The CDR3 loop spans 16 amino acids. V lost 6 bases to trimming and J lost 4 bases; unmatched junction nucleotides: 6. The DNA for the CDR3 is TGTGCCAGCAGACCCCAACTAGCGGGGGGGTACAATGAGCAGTTCTTC. The encoded protein is CASRPQLAGGYNEQFF.

CDR3 nucleotides: TGTGCCAGTAGTATGGTGCTGGACAGGGCTGGAAACACCATATATTTT. The encoded protein is CASSMVLDRAGNTIYF. This chain joins TRBV19 and TRBJ1-3; 8 bases match TRBD1. The CDR3 is 16 amino acids. The V gene end was trimmed by 3 bases and the J gene end by 2 bases; junction bases not matched to a gene: 6. Germline V gene data show CDR1 as LNHDA and CDR2 as SQIVND (reference sequence).

V and J are TRBV10-3 and TRBJ1-2; D is undetermined. Germline CDR1 reads ENHRY; CDR2 reads SYGVKD. V dropped 5 bases and J dropped 4 bases, with 11 bases sitting between them. The CDR3 spans 13 residues. For the CDR3, the DNA is TGTGCCATCAGTTTGCTGGGTCCCTATGGCTACACCTTC. Its protein is CAISLLGPYGYTF.

The chain carries TRBV4-3 and TRBJ1-4; D may be TRBD1 (6 bases). The germline V gene has CDR1 LGHNA and CDR2 YSLEER. V lost 0 bases and J 5 bases, leaving 13 bases between the germline ends. The CDR3 totals 16 residues. CDR3 protein: CASSQDPQRGNEKLFF. The CDR3 bases are TGCGCCAGCAGCCAAGATCCCCAAAGGGGGAATGAAAAACTGTTTTTT.

The J gene is TRBJ1-2, the V gene TRBV19, with D unresolved. Between the trimmed V and J ends, which lost 2 bases and 3 bases, there was a span of 13 bases. CDR1 is LNHDA, CDR2 SQIVND, per germline (reference sequence). This CDR3 contains 15 residues. CDR3: CASSISSAVYYGYTF. CDR3 coding DNA: TGTGCCAGTAGTATAAGTTCGGCAGTATACTATGGCTACACCTTC.

CDR3 sequence reads: CASRQRGQNNEQFF. The CDR3 nucleotides are TGTGCCAGCAGGCAGAGGGGCCAGAACAATGAGCAGTTCTTC. This sequence joins TRBV28 and TRBJ2-1, with D tentatively TRBD1 or TRBD2 (5 bases each). The CDR3 runs 14 residues. V shed 6 bases and J shed 5 bases, with 14 bases lying between them. Germline assignment: CDR1 MDHEN and CDR2 SYDVKM.

As to this clone: One junction end disagrees with the germline gene, perhaps due to a read error. This chain joins TRBV7-3 and TRBJ1-1; possible D gene TRBD1, 5 bases. CDR1 and CDR2 from the germline V gene are SGHTA and FQGTGA. The CDR3 loop spans 14 amino acids. CDR3 loop: CAGSQAGGNTEAFF. The CDR3 DNA reads as TGTGCCGGCAGCCAGGCCGGGGGGAACACTGAAGCTTTCTTT. Variable domain in full (rest from reference TRBV7-3 and TRBJ1-1): GAGVSQTPSNKVTEKGKYVELRCDPISGHTALYWYRQSLGQGPEFLIYFQGTGAADDSGLPNDRFFAVRPEGSVSTLKIQRTERGDSAVYLCAGSQAGGNTEAFFGQGTRLTVV.

The chain joins TRBV3-1 (or the pseudogene TRBV3-2) to TRBJ1-2, with 7 nucleotides matching TRBD1. The CDR3 runs 18 residues. Per the germline V gene, CDR1 is LGHDT and CDR2 is YNNKEL (reference sequence). Trimming at V came to 1 base and at J to 2 bases, leaving 13 bases not matched to a gene. The CDR3 sequence is CASSQALGGGQANYGYTF. CDR3 in DNA: TGTGCCAGCAGCCAAGCCTTAGGTGGTGGACAGGCGAACTATGGCTACACCTTC.

The V call is TRBV5-1, the J call TRBJ2-7; D not resolved. CDR3 length: 14 residues. Trimming removed 0 bases from V and 2 bases from J, with 9 bases in between. Germline V lookup: CDR1 SGHRS, CDR2 YFSETQ. CDR3: CASSLVVQPYEQYF. The CDR3 DNA sequence: TGCGCCAGCAGCTTGGTTGTACAGCCCTACGAGCAGTACTTC.

In DNA form, the CDR3 reads TGTGCCAGCAGTGAAAACGGTCAGGGGGTTCAGCCCCAGCATTTT. The encoded protein is CASSENGQGVQPQHF. The genes are TRBV6-1 and TRBJ1-5; 7 bases are a match to TRBD1. The CDR3 covers 15 residues. V dropped 2 bases and J dropped 6; count of bases not matched to a gene: 7. Per the germline V gene, CDR1 is MNHNS and CDR2 is SASEGT.

The chain is built from TRBV6-6 and TRBJ1-2; D might be TRBD1 (5 bases). There are 13 residues in the CDR3. Per germline, CDR1 MNHNY and CDR2 SVGAGI (reference sequence). Trimming removed 7 bases at V and 6 bases at J, with 15 bases between. The DNA of the CDR3 is TGTGCCAGCATCTTAGACAGCAGTCATGGCTACACCTTC. Translating it yields CASILDSSHGYTF.

This chain uses TRBV11-2 with TRBJ2-2; possible D gene TRBD1, 5 bases. V lost 1 base and J 7 bases, leaving 7 bases between the germline ends. This CDR3 has 13 residues. From germline, CDR1 is SGHAT and CDR2 FQNNGV. The CDR3 bases are TGTGCCAGCAGCTTAGCGCAGGGCGGGGAGCTGTTTTTT. It translates to CASSLAQGGELFF.

This clone has a single count. The chain links TRBV5-4 to TRBJ2-3; 11 nucleotides agree with TRBD2. In germline, CDR1 is SGHNT, CDR2 YYREEE (reference sequence). The CDR3 sequence is 15 residues long. V was clipped by 4 bases and J by 6 bases; unmatched bases: 7. CDR3 DNA: TGTGCCAGCAGCCGTAGCGGGGGGGCGGCGGATACGCAGTATTTT. It is translated as CASSRSGGAADTQYF.

The chain employs TRBV18 and TRBJ2-2; 9 bases map to TRBD2. V dropped 8 bases and J dropped 1; count of bases not matched to a gene: 2. The germline CDR1 and CDR2 sequences are KGHSH and LQKENI. The CDR3 runs 14 residues. The CDR3 DNA reads as TGTGCCAGCATAGCGGGAGTGAACACCGGGGAGCTGTTTTTT. It translates to CASIAGVNTGELFF.

A remark on this clone: The same CDR3 can be traced to other DNA sequences in this sample. The chain is built from TRBV28 and TRBJ1-4; 7 bases are a match to TRBD1. CDR1 and CDR2 from the germline V gene are MDHEN and SYDVKM. This CDR3 contains 14 residues. V shed 5 bases and J 2 bases; nucleotides not matched to a gene: 2. The DNA of the CDR3 is TGTGCCAGCAGTAAACAGGGGACTAATGAAAAACTGTTTTTT. This gives the protein CASSKQGTNEKLFF.

The chain carries TRBV18 and TRBJ1-1; 11 nucleotides line up with TRBD1. Germline CDR1 KGHSH, CDR2 LQKENI. The CDR3 totals 17 residues. Trimming at V came to 6 bases and at J to 0 bases, leaving 9 bases not matched to a gene. DNA of the CDR3: TGTGCCAGCTCCCGCGATGGACAGGGGGCGATGAACACTGAAGCTTTCTTT. Translated, it gives CASSRDGQGAMNTEAFF.

The chain is built from TRBV29-1 and TRBJ1-1, with D possibly being TRBD1 (5 bases). Germline V lookup: CDR1 SQVTM, CDR2 ANQGSEA. V was trimmed by 6 bases and J by 5 bases, leaving 16 bases between them. This CDR3 has 13 residues. The CDR3 loop reads CSVAAWGDTEAFF. In DNA form, the CDR3 reads TGCAGCGTCGCTGCGTGGGGGGATACTGAAGCTTTCTTT.

The chain couples TRBV4-2 to TRBJ2-7; 8 bases agree with TRBD1. Trimming took 5 bases from V and 5 from J; bases not matched to a gene: 2. Germline V gene lookup returns CDR1 LGHNA and CDR2 YNFKEQ. This CDR3 region has 12 residues. Here the CDR3 reads CASSGTGDEQYF. The DNA for the CDR3 is TGTGCCAGCAGCGGGACAGGAGACGAGCAGTACTTC.

This chain connects TRBV5-6 to TRBJ1-2; tentatively, D is TRBD1 (5 bases). V gave up 0 bases and J gave up 1 base, with 16 bases separating them. This CDR3 spans 17 amino acids. Germline V gene sequence: CDR1 SGHDT, CDR2 YYEEEE. The CDR3 bases are TGTGCCAGCAGCTTGGAGGCCGAAGGGGTGCTTAACTATGGCTACACCTTC. Encoded protein: CASSLEAEGVLNYGYTF. Drawing the rest from reference TRBV5-6 and TRBJ1-2, the complete variable domain is DAGVTQSPTHLIKTRGQQVTLRCSPKSGHDTVSWYQQALGQGPQFIFQYYEEEERQRGNFPDRFSGHQFPNYSSELNVNALLLGDSALYLCASSLEAEGVLNYGYTFGSGTRLTVV.

J is TRBJ1-4 and V is TRBV6-5; D is unresolved. The CDR3 contains 14 residues. V was cut by 6 bases and J by 7 bases, with 15 bases left in between. Germline V gene data show CDR1 as MNHEY and CDR2 as SVGAGI. CDR3 in amino acids: CASRVEAWGEKLFF. CDR3 nucleotides: TGTGCCAGCAGAGTAGAGGCATGGGGTGAAAAACTGTTTTTT.

This chain links TRBV18 with TRBJ2-1; 9 nucleotides align to TRBD1. The junction had 5 bases not matched to a gene; V was cut back by 6 bases and J by 2 bases. CDR1 is KGHSH, CDR2 LQKENI, per germline. The CDR3 extends over 15 amino acids. This CDR3 is CASSLDRGAYNEQFF. The DNA for the CDR3 is TGTGCCAGCTCGCTGGACAGGGGAGCCTACAATGAGCAGTTCTTC.

The rearrangement links TRBV18 to TRBJ2-2, with TRBD2 as a possible D gene (5 bases). In germline, CDR1 is KGHSH, CDR2 LQKENI. This CDR3 is built from 14 residues. Trimming removed 6 bases at V and 5 bases at J, with 13 bases between. This CDR3 is CASSPIATTGELFF. DNA for the CDR3: TGTGCCAGCTCTCCGATAGCGACTACCGGGGAGCTGTTTTTT. Full variable domain (rest looked up from reference TRBV18 and TRBJ2-2): NAGVMQNPRHLVRRRGQEARLRCSPMKGHSHVYWYRQLPEEGLKFMVYLQKENIIDESGMPKERFSAEFPKEGPSILRIQQVVRGDSAAYFCASSPIATTGELFFGEGSRLTVL.

The V call is TRBV2, the J call TRBJ2-1, with D possibly TRBD2 on 6 matching bases. Germline V gene data show CDR1 as SNHLY and CDR2 as FYNNEI. The CDR3 spans 16 residues. The V and J ends lost 2 bases and 0 bases respectively, with 11 bases between them. The CDR3 protein is CASSERRGSSYNEQFF. CDR3 in DNA: TGTGCCAGCAGTGAAAGGCGGGGCAGCTCCTACAATGAGCAGTTCTTC.

The chain carries TRBV28 and TRBJ2-7; tentative D call: TRBD2 (5 bases). The CDR3 runs 14 residues. CDR1 and CDR2 (germline): MDHEN, SYDVKM. The germline V and J ends were trimmed by 11 bases and 5 bases, with 22 bases remaining between them. The CDR3 DNA sequence: TGTGCCGTGCCCGCCCGAGGGAAGGGCCACGAGCAGTACTTC. Amino acids: CAVPARGKGHEQYF. Full variable domain (remainder filled in from reference TRBV28 and TRBJ2-7): DVKVTQSSRYLVKRTGEKVFLECVQDMDHENMFWYRQDPGLGLRLIYFSYDVKMKEKGDIPEGYSVSREKKERFSLILESASTNQTSMYLCAVPARGKGHEQYFGPGTRLTVT.

CDR3 sequence (DNA): TGTGCCAGCAGCTTAGCCCGTAATCCGAGCTATGGCTACACCTTC. Amino acids: CASSLARNPSYGYTF. The chain combines TRBV11-2 with TRBJ1-2; D remains ambiguous. Per the germline V gene, CDR1 is SGHAT and CDR2 is FQNNGV. CDR3 length equals 15 residues. V gave up 1 base and J gave up 4 bases, with 13 bases separating them. The whole variable domain, filled in from reference TRBV11-2 and TRBJ1-2, reads EAGVAQSPRYKIIEKRQSVAFWCNPISGHATLYWYQQILGQGPKLLIQFQNNGVVDDSQLPKDRFSAERLKGVDSTLKIQPAKLEDSAVYLCASSLARNPSYGYTFGSGTRLTVV.

V is TRBV15 and J is TRBJ1-2, with a possible D match to TRBD1 (5 bases). The CDR3 has 13 amino acids. Germline V gene sequence: CDR1 LNHNV, CDR2 YYDKDF (reference sequence). The V end lost 4 bases, the J end lost 6 bases, and 12 bases lay between the germline ends. CDR3 loop: CATSNRKGDGYTF. In DNA, the CDR3 is TGTGCCACCAGCAACCGCAAAGGGGATGGCTACACCTTC.

This chain uses TRBV6-6 with TRBJ1-1, with TRBD1 matching 9 bases. Germline values: CDR1 MNHNY, CDR2 SVGAGI (reference sequence). The V and J ends lost 6 bases and 1 base, in that order; junction bases with no gene match: 3. The CDR3 loop spans 14 amino acids. The chain's CDR3 is CASRAGQGNTEAFF. The CDR3 bases are TGTGCCAGCAGAGCGGGACAGGGGAACACTGAAGCTTTCTTT.

The CDR3 protein is CASSPRLAGETQYF. CDR3 DNA sequence: TGTGCCAGCAGCCCGAGACTAGCTGGGGAGACCCAGTACTTC. The rearrangement uses TRBV7-2 and TRBJ2-5, with TRBD2 identical over 7 bases. V shed 5 bases and J 5 bases; nucleotides not matched to a gene: 8. The CDR3 loop spans 14 amino acids. CDR1 and CDR2 from the germline V gene are SGHTA and FQGNSA.